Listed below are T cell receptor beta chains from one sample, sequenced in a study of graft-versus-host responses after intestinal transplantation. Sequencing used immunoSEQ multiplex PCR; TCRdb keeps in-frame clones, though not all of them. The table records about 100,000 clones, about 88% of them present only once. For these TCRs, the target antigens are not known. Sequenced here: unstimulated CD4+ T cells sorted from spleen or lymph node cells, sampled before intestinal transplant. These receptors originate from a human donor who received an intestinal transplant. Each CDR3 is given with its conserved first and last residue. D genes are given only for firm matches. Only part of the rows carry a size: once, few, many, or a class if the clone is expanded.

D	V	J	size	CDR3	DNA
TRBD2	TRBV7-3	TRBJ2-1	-	CASSPWTSAYNEQFF	TGTGCCAGCAGCCCCTGGACTAGCGCCTACAATGAGCAGTTCTTC
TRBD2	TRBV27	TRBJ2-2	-	CASSLTPAGGAGELFF	TGTGCCAGCAGTCTCACGCCAGCGGGGGGTGCCGGGGAGCTGTTTTTT
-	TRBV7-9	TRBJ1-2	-	CASSSGPYGYTF	TGTGCCAGCAGCTCGGGACCCTATGGCTACACCTTC
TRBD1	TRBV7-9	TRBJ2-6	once	CASRRPDRVRSGANVLTF	TGTGCCAGCAGAAGGCCGGACAGGGTCCGCTCTGGGGCCAACGTCCTGACTTTC
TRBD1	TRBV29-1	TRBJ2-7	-	CSAAGTVSSYEQYF	TGCAGCGCCGCCGGGACAGTAAGCTCCTACGAGCAGTACTTC
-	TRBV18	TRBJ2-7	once	CASSAPSRSSYEQYF	TGTGCCAGCTCAGCCCCGAGCAGGTCCTCCTACGAGCAGTACTTC
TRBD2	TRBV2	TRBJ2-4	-	CASSPGTSGRAKNIQYF	TGTGCCAGCAGTCCCGGGACTAGCGGGAGGGCCAAAAACATTCAGTACTTC
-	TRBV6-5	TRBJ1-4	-	CASSYSGREKLFF	TGTGCCAGCAGTTACTCGGGACGTGAAAAACTGTTTTTT
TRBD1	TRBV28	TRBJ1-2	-	CASSIPGTGGAIVYGYTF	TGTGCCAGCAGTATCCCCGGGACAGGGGGCGCGATAGTCTATGGCTACACCTTC
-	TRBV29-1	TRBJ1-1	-	CSVGRIEAFF	TGCAGCGTTGGGCGAATTGAAGCTTTCTTT
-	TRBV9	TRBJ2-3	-	CASSPIRKSDTQYF	TGTGCCAGCAGCCCTATCAGAAAATCAGATACGCAGTATTTT
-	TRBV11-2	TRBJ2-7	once	CASSPLYEQYF	TGTGCCAGCAGCCCCTTGTACGAGCAGTACTTC
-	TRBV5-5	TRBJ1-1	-	CASSVGRINTEAFF	TGTGCCAGCAGCGTGGGACGGATAAACACTGAAGCTTTCTTT
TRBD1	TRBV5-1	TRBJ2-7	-	CASSTGQGPYEQYF	TGCGCCAGCAGCACAGGACAGGGGCCCTACGAGCAGTACTTC
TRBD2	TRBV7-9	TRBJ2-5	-	CASSNRGRSQETQYF	TGTGCCAGCAGCAATCGCGGGAGGAGCCAAGAGACCCAGTACTTC
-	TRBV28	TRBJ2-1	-	CASRAPGARLWNEQFF	TGTGCCAGCAGGGCCCCCGGGGCTAGGCTTTGGAATGAGCAGTTCTTC
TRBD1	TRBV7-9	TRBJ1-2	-	CASSLGQGYGYTF	TGTGCCAGCAGCTTAGGACAGGGCTATGGCTACACCTTC
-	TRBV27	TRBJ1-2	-	CASSLNPRGGRGYTF	TGTGCCAGCAGTTTAAACCCCCGAGGGGGACGGGGCTACACCTTC
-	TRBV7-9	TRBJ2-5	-	CASGDVETQYF	TGTGCCAGCGGAGATGTGGAGACCCAGTACTTC
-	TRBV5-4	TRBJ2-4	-	CASSLGLDKNIQYF	TGTGCCAGCAGCTTGGGGCTAGACAAAAACATTCAGTACTTC
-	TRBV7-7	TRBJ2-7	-	CASSLVRESEQYF	TGTGCCAGCAGCTTAGTGCGGGAAAGCGAGCAGTACTTC
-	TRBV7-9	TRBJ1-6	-	CASSGGEGLNNSPLHF	TGTGCCAGCTCCGGGGGGGAGGGCCTTAATAATTCACCCCTCCACTTT
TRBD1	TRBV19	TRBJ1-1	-	CASTSFNRGEAFF	TGTGCCAGTACTTCTTTCAACAGGGGTGAAGCTTTCTTT
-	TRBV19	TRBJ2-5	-	CASMTEGETQYF	TGTGCCAGCATGACGGAGGGTGAGACCCAGTACTTC
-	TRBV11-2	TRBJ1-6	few	CASRQQGNNSPLHF	TGTGCCAGCAGACAACAGGGAAATAATTCACCCCTCCACTTT
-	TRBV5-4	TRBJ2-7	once	CASSFGSGGTTLHEQYF	TGTGCCAGCAGCTTTGGATCCGGCGGGACAACCCTCCACGAGCAGTACTTC
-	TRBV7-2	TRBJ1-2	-	CASSLEGRNYGYTF	TGTGCCAGCAGCTTAGAAGGGCGGAACTATGGCTACACCTTC
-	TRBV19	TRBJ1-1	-	CASTQPGHQNTEAFF	TGTGCCAGTACTCAACCGGGACACCAGAACACTGAAGCTTTCTTT
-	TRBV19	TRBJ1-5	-	CASSPLIDHLKDRFNQPQHF	TGTGCCAGTAGTCCCTTGATAGATCATCTAAAGGATAGATTCAATCAGCCCCAGCATTTT
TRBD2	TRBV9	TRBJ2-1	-	CASSVGAGALYNEQFF	TGTGCCAGCAGCGTAGGAGCGGGGGCACTATACAATGAGCAGTTCTTC
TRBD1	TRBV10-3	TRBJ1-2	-	CAISKTGGPYGYTF	TGTGCCATCAGTAAGACAGGGGGACCCTATGGCTACACCTTC
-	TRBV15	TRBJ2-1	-	CATSRAGGPGNEQFF	TGTGCCACCAGCAGAGCCGGAGGCCCGGGGAATGAGCAGTTCTTC
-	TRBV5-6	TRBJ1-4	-	CASSLEAGGGEKLFF	TGTGCCAGCAGCTTGGAGGCCGGGGGAGGAGAAAAACTGTTTTTT
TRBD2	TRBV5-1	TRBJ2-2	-	CASRTSGSTGELFF	TGCGCCAGCAGGACTAGCGGGAGCACCGGGGAGCTGTTTTTT
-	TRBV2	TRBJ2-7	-	CASSVQGSNYEQYF	TGTGCCAGCAGTGTTCAGGGGTCGAACTACGAGCAGTACTTC
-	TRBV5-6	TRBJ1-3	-	CASSLWGGSGNTIYF	TGTGCCAGCAGCTTGTGGGGAGGGTCCGGAAACACCATATATTTT
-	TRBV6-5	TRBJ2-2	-	CASTRGRLTGELFF	TGTGCCAGCACCCGGGGTAGGCTCACCGGGGAGCTGTTTTTT
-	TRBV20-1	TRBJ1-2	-	CSASSNYGYTF	TGCAGTGCGTCGTCTAACTATGGCTACACCTTC
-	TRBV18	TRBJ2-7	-	CASSPLTTLTYEQYF	TGTGCCAGCTCACCTTTGACAACTCTAACCTACGAGCAGTACTTC
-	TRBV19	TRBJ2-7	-	CASSLRQRSYEQYF	TGTGCCAGTAGTTTACGACAGAGAAGCTACGAGCAGTACTTC
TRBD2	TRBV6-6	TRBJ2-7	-	CASSYPPTSGSYEQYF	TGTGCCAGCAGTTACCCCCCGACTAGCGGGAGTTACGAGCAGTACTTC
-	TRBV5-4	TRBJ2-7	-	CASSLYAGEQYF	TGTGCCAGCAGCTTGTACGCCGGCGAGCAGTACTTC
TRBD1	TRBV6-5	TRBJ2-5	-	CASRKGDSQETQYF	TGTGCCAGCAGGAAAGGGGACAGCCAAGAGACCCAGTACTTC
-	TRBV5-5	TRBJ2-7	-	CASSRVVYEQYF	TGTGCCAGCAGCAGGGTTGTCTACGAGCAGTACTTC
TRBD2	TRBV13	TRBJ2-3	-	CASSLDVPSGGGGADTQYF	TGTGCCAGCAGCTTAGATGTTCCTAGCGGGGGAGGAGGTGCAGATACGCAGTATTTT
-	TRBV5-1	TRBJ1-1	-	CASSLGRGAEAFF	TGCGCCAGCAGCTTGGGGAGGGGGGCTGAAGCTTTCTTT
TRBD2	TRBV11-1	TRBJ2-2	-	CASSSRGGRTGELFF	TGTGCCAGCAGCTCGCGGGGGGGTCGGACCGGGGAGCTGTTTTTT
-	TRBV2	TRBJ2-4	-	CASSELTSQNIQYF	TGTGCCAGCAGCGAACTGACTAGTCAAAACATTCAGTACTTC
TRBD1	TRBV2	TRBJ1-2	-	CASSERDRSGYTF	TGTGCCAGCAGTGAAAGGGACAGAAGTGGCTACACCTTC
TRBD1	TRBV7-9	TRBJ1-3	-	CASSPWAGGGNTIYF	TGTGCCAGCAGCCCGTGGGCAGGGGGTGGAAACACCATATATTTT
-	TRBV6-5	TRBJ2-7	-	CASSYYAGHSYEQYF	TGTGCCAGCAGTTATTACGCTGGACACTCCTACGAGCAGTACTTC
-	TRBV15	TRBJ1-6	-	CATSRETAGTYNSPLHF	TGTGCCACCAGCAGAGAGACGGCCGGCACCTATAATTCACCCCTCCACTTT
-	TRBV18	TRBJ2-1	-	CASSKPGAGYNEQFF	TGTGCCAGCTCAAAGCCCGGGGCTGGCTACAATGAGCAGTTCTTC
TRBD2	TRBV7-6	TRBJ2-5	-	CASSPTTLASGSRETQYF	TGTGCCAGCAGCCCCACGACTTTGGCTAGCGGGAGTCGGGAGACCCAGTACTTC